This TCR beta chain was recovered during a study of T cells in Graves' hyperthyroidism and ophthalmopathy. RNA transcripts gave rise to amplified TCR beta CDR3 regions. HTBI primers drove first-round RT-PCR of the TCR CDR3. TCRdb independently ran MiXCR on the multiplex PCR reads; one entry per CDR3 protein. The sample has some 600,000 distinct CDR3 sequences, around 14% seen once. This CDR3 is built from 16 residues. V gave up 3 bases and J gave up 8 bases; unmatched junction bases: 13. The germline V gene has CDR1 DFQATT and CDR2 SNEGSKA (reference sequence). This clonotype appeared many times. The origin of this receptor is a young woman with Graves' hyperthyroidism that later progressed to Graves' ophthalmopathy. The J gene is TRBJ2-1, the V gene TRBV20-1; 10 bases fit TRBD2. Material: blood. The CDR3 DNA reads as TGCAGTGCTAGGGATGAAGCGGGAGGGACTAAGTATGAGCAGTTCTTC. Translated: CSARDEAGGTKYEQFF.